This T cell receptor beta chain appears in the sequencing data of a study of regulatory T cells in long-lasting Graves disease. Many counts were recorded for this clonotype. The time point: newly diagnosed GD, antithyroid drugs for less than 3 months. Following extraction of RNA from PBMCs, that RNA was used to make the TCR library. This CDR3 has 15 amino acids. The V end was cut by 10 bases, the J end by 4 bases, with 20 bases between. CDR1 MNHEY and CDR2 SMNVEV come from the germline V gene (reference sequence). Researchers made TCR beta libraries by using iRepertoire HTBI primers and running Arm-PCR on CDR3 regions. Each CDR3 protein is one row after TCRdb ran MiXCR on the multiplex PCR reads. The table lists roughly 430,000 distinct CDR3 sequences, around 15% of them singletons. This sample was shared with a second study, whose subject was T cells in Graves' hyperthyroidism and ophthalmopathy. According to that study: The HTBI primer set drove a first-round RT-PCR of the TCR CDR3.

The sample was peripheral blood mononuclear cells (PBMCs), taken at new diagnosis, from a patient treated with antithyroid drugs. The TCR was taken from a woman in her thirties with Graves disease. This sequence joins TRBV27 and TRBJ1-5; no clear D. The CDR3 is CATSTTSAGNQPQHF. DNA for the CDR3: TGTGCCACTAGTACAACCTCAGCAGGAAATCAGCCCCAGCATTTT.